This T cell receptor beta chain was captured in a study of blood T cells in healthy people across ages. A J-beta primer mix and a sample-barcoded 5' primer were used in a second PCR of about 7 to 12 cycles. TCRdb recomputed calls from the 5' RACE reads with MiXCR, one row per CDR3 protein. Seen here are roughly 800,000 distinct CDR3 sequences, about 62% observed once, and the top ten hold around 20%. A few counts support this clonotype. This CDR3 region has 16 residues. After removal of 1 base from V and 2 bases from J, the junction contained 4 bases not matched to a gene. CDR1 and CDR2 from the germline V gene are LGHDT and YNNKEL (reference sequence).

The J gene is TRBJ2-1, the V gene TRBV3-1; 8 bases are shared with TRBD2. This receptor was taken from a man between 25 and 39 years old in good health. Sequencing was carried out using blood. The chain's CDR3 is CASSQVGGRTYNEQFF. The DNA of the CDR3 is TGTGCCAGCAGCCAAGTTGGCGGGAGGACCTACAATGAGCAGTTCTTC.